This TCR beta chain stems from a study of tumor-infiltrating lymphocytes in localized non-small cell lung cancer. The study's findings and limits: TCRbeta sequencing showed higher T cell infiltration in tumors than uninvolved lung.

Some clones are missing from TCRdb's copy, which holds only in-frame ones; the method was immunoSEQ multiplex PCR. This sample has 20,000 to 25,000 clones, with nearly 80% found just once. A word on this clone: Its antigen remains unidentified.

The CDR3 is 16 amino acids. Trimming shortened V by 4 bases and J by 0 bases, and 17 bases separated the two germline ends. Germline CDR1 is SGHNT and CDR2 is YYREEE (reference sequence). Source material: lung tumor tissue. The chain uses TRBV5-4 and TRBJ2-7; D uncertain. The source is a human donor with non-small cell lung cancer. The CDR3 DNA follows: TGTGCCAGCAGCCCATCCGGGCAGGCTAGCTCCTACGAGCAGTACTTC. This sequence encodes CASSPSGQASSYEQYF.